The present T cell receptor beta chain was sequenced within a study of shared clonotypes between healthy human individuals. The protocol was immunoSEQ multiplex PCR, while the TCRdb copy is restricted to in-frame clones and leaves out a portion. The table includes about 2.3 million clones, just over 90% detected once. CDR3 size: 13 residues. V dropped 4 bases and J dropped 5 bases, with 12 bases sitting between them. CDR1 is SGHRS and CDR2 is YFSETQ in the germline V gene. As concerns this clone: No antigen is known for it.

The donors were adults (healthy and HIV-negative) with no recent acute infections or vaccinations. It was into CD45RA+ naive and CD45RA-negative memory subsets that the CD4+ cells were split. General study findings and limits: Around 5.4% of naive CD4 clonotypes were common to a handful of donors.

The J gene is TRBJ2-5, the V gene TRBV5-1, with D uncertain. Material: naive CD4+ T cells from PBMCs. Indicated subset: CD45RA+ positively selected. This TCR was sampled from a man aged 18-30 years in good health. Some clones in this sample may be carry-over from other donors' samples. CDR3 in DNA: TGCGCCAGCAGCCCCTCCGGTGTGGAGACCCAGTACTTC. Residues: CASSPSGVETQYF.